The 20 T cell receptor beta chains listed next were all sequenced from one sample in a study of T cells in Graves' hyperthyroidism and ophthalmopathy. Amplification of TCR beta CDR3 regions was performed using RNA transcripts as template. During a first-round RT-PCR of the TCR CDR3, the HTBI primer set was used. In TCRdb, the multiplex PCR reads were re-called with MiXCR into one record per CDR3 protein. The table has about 740,000 distinct CDR3 sequences, 13% to 15% seen once. The specimen was blood. The receptors were sampled from a woman younger than 35 with Graves' hyperthyroidism.

The sample holds a few counts of this clonotype. CDR3 bases: TGTGCCAGCAGCTTAGACCTCCCTGGGGGGCCTGGCTACACCTTC. Translation: CASSLDLPGGPGYTF. The V gene is TRBV7-8, the J gene TRBJ1-2, with D possibly matching TRBD1 (6 bases). CDR1 and CDR2 (germline): SGHVS, FQNEAQ. The length of the CDR3 is 15 residues. V shed 1 base and J shed 7 bases, with 16 bases lying between them. The complete variable domain, with remaining parts taken from reference TRBV7-8 and TRBJ1-2, reads GAGVSQSPRYKVAKRGQDVALRCDPISGHVSLFWYQQALGQGPEFLTYFQNEAQLDKSGLPSDRFFAERPEGSVSTLKIQRTQQEDSAVYLCASSLDLPGGPGYTFGSGTRLTVV.

In its sample, this clonotype was seen a few times. The J gene is TRBJ2-1, the V gene TRBV30; a weak D match, TRBD2 (6 bases). Trimming removed 5 bases from V and 0 bases from J, with 14 bases in between. CDR1 is GTSNPN and CDR2 is SVGIG in the germline V gene (reference sequence). The CDR3 consists of 15 residues. This CDR3 reads CAWVLAGSSYNEQFF. The CDR3 nucleotides are TGTGCCTGGGTTCTCGCGGGGAGCTCCTACAATGAGCAGTTCTTC. The entire variable domain, with the rest obtained from reference TRBV30 and TRBJ2-1, is as follows: SQTIHQWPATLVQPVGSPLSLECTVEGTSNPNLYWYRQAAGRGLQLLFYSVGIGQISSEVPQNLSASRPQDRQFILSSKKLLLSDSGFYLCAWVLAGSSYNEQFFGPGTRLTVL.

J is TRBJ1-2 and V is TRBV6-1; TRBD1 matches at 8 bases. Trimming cost V 5 bases and J 4 bases; bases outside gene matches: 6. The CDR3 is 14 amino acids. Germline CDR1 and CDR2: MNHNS and SASEGT. DNA of the CDR3: TGTGCCAGCAGTTCCTCAGGGGGCGGCTATGGCTACACCTTC. Protein sequence: CASSSSGGGYGYTF.

In its sample, this clonotype was seen many times. The V and J genes are TRBV28 and TRBJ2-7; D is uncertain. This CDR3 has 12 amino acids. Germline V lookup: CDR1 MDHEN, CDR2 SYDVKM. Trimming removed 1 base from V and 4 bases from J, with 5 bases in between. The CDR3 here is CASSLSWYEQYF. The CDR3 coding sequence is TGTGCCAGCAGTTTATCTTGGTACGAGCAGTACTTC.

This clonotype was seen repeatedly, ten times or more. The chain is built from TRBV12-3 or TRBV12-4 and TRBJ1-2, with 7 bases aligning to TRBD1. J was trimmed by 7 bases and V by 6 bases; bases with no gene match: 5. The CDR3 has 12 residues. CDR3 residues: CASREGAGGYTF. The CDR3 DNA is TGTGCCAGCAGAGAGGGGGCGGGTGGCTACACCTTC.

A few counts support this clonotype. The CDR3 protein is CASRLTPGQGPANYGYTF. The CDR3 DNA reads as TGTGCCAGCAGGTTGACCCCGGGACAGGGGCCCGCTAACTATGGCTACACCTTC. V and J are TRBV5-5 and TRBJ1-2, with 10 bases lining up with TRBD1. Germline V gene data show CDR1 as SGHKS and CDR2 as YYEKEE (reference sequence). The CDR3 covers 18 residues. V trimming: 5 bases; J trimming: 0 bases; junction bases outside the gene matches: 13.

This chain links TRBV27 with TRBJ2-2; TRBD1 aligns across 7 bases. Germline CDR1 is MNHEY and CDR2 is SMNVEV (reference sequence). CDR3 size: 18 residues. Losses at the gene ends were 6 bases for V and 1 base for J; bases not matched to a gene: 14. In DNA form, the CDR3 reads TGTGCCAGCAGCCATATGAGCCCCGGGACAGAGAACACCGGGGAGCTGTTTTTT. This sequence encodes CASSHMSPGTENTGELFF.

This clonotype was found once. This rearrangement joins TRBV10-3 to TRBJ2-5; unclear D gene. The CDR3 consists of 12 residues. Germline V gives CDR1 ENHRY, CDR2 SYGVKD. V shed 0 bases and J shed 5 bases, with 4 bases lying between them. CDR3 nucleotides: TGTGCCATCAGTGAGTCGTTGGAGACCCAGTACTTC. The encoded protein is CAISESLETQYF.

Ten or more counts support this clonotype. The chain is built from TRBV28 and TRBJ2-7; D may be TRBD2 (6 bases). Trimming removed 2 bases from V and 4 bases from J, with 9 bases in between. Germline V lookup: CDR1 MDHEN, CDR2 SYDVKM. The CDR3 is 13 amino acids. This chain's CDR3 is CASSLAGLYEQYF. The DNA of the CDR3 is TGTGCCAGCAGTTTAGCGGGATTGTACGAGCAGTACTTC.

V is TRBV19 and J is TRBJ2-5; TRBD2 matches at 9 bases. The CDR3 contains 15 residues. CDR1 is LNHDA, CDR2 SQIVND, per germline (reference sequence). The ends lost 1 base at V and 5 bases at J; junction bases unmatched: 5. In DNA, the CDR3 is TGTGCCAGTAGTATAGGCGGGAGGGCCGAGGAGACCCAGTACTTC. Amino acids: CASSIGGRAEETQYF.

Ten or more counts support this clonotype. The V and J genes are TRBV27 and TRBJ1-1; D not resolved. V lost 8 bases to trimming and J lost 0 bases, with 10 bases between them. Germline V gene sequence: CDR1 MNHEY, CDR2 SMNVEV (reference sequence). This CDR3 is 13 amino acids long. The DNA for the CDR3 is TGTGCCAGCGGAATTAAACTGAACACTGAAGCTTTCTTT. Protein sequence: CASGIKLNTEAFF.

This clonotype was detected a few times. The chain links TRBV7-8 to TRBJ1-2; 7 nucleotides match TRBD1. Trimming cost V 4 bases and J 3 bases; bases outside gene matches: 14. The germline gives CDR1 SGHVS, CDR2 FQNEAQ. The CDR3 is 17 amino acids. The CDR3 DNA reads TGTGCCAGCAGCTCCTCCCTACAGGGGAGTTTTCACTATGGCTACACCTTC. Protein product: CASSSSLQGSFHYGYTF.

This clonotype was counted at least ten times. The V and J genes are TRBV27 and TRBJ2-3, with 7 bases lining up with TRBD1. CDR3 length equals 15 residues. Germline CDR1 is MNHEY and CDR2 is SMNVEV (reference sequence). J gave up 4 bases and V 4 bases, and 8 bases lay outside the gene matches. The CDR3 sequence is CASSYQKGGPDTQYF. In DNA, the CDR3 is TGTGCCAGCAGTTACCAGAAAGGGGGCCCAGATACGCAGTATTTT.

This clonotype occurred many times. This chain connects TRBV5-1 to TRBJ2-1; 9 nucleotides agree with TRBD2. Germline loops: CDR1 SGHRS, CDR2 YFSETQ. V shed 2 bases and J 6 bases; nucleotides not matched to a gene: 3. This CDR3 is 14 amino acids long. The DNA for the CDR3 is TGCGCCAGCAGCTTCGAAGCGGGGGGCAATGAGCAGTTCTTC. This gives the protein CASSFEAGGNEQFF.

This clonotype was found many times. The chain has TRBV12-3 or TRBV12-4 and TRBJ2-1; 10 bases line up with TRBD1. V shed 5 bases, J shed 4 bases, and the junction held 5 bases outside the gene matches. This CDR3 contains 15 residues. The DNA for the CDR3 is TGTGCCAGCAGTAAACGGGACAGGGGATACAATGAGCAGTTCTTC. Translating gives CASSKRDRGYNEQFF.

This clonotype was found a few times. One base away lies a much larger clone, so this may be a sequencing read error. V is TRBV18 and J is TRBJ2-1, with TRBD1 matching 9 bases. The CDR3 consists of 15 residues. V lost 5 bases and J lost 3; bases outside the gene matches: 5. CDR1 KGHSH and CDR2 LQKENI come from the germline V gene. CDR3 residues: CASSADRGNYNEQFF. Here the CDR3 DNA reads TGTGCCAGCTCAGCGGACAGGGGCAACTACAATGAGCAGTTCTTC.

This chain joins TRBV10-3 and TRBJ2-5; D remains unclear. Trimming stripped 0 bases from V and 7 bases from J, with 9 bases between. Looked up from germline, CDR1 is ENHRY and CDR2 is SYGVKD. There are 13 residues in the CDR3. The CDR3 region has the DNA TGTGCCATCAGTGAGTCCAAGGGCGGGACCCAGTACTTC. The encoded protein is CAISESKGGTQYF.

This clonotype came up many times. V gene TRBV20-1 combines with J gene TRBJ2-2; the match to TRBD1 covers 9 bases. The CDR3 covers 16 residues. Germline V gene lookup returns CDR1 DFQATT and CDR2 SNEGSKA (reference sequence). V lost 2 bases and J lost 1; bases outside the gene matches: 5. CDR3 nucleotides: TGCAGTGCTAGACCCTACAGGGGGCAGAACACCGGGGAGCTGTTTTTT. This sequence encodes CSARPYRGQNTGELFF.

In its sample, this clonotype was seen many times. This chain joins TRBV5-5 and TRBJ2-1; 13 bases agree with TRBD2. Germline trimming cut 4 bases from V and 10 bases from J; bases unmatched to any gene: 11. The CDR3 has 16 residues. CDR1 SGHKS and CDR2 YYEKEE come from the germline V gene (reference sequence). CDR3: CASSQGLAGPYAEQFF. In DNA, the CDR3 is TGTGCCAGCAGCCAGGGACTAGCGGGACCCTATGCCGAGCAGTTCTTC. The whole variable domain, remainder taken from reference TRBV5-5 and TRBJ2-1, is DAGVTQSPTHLIKTRGQQVTLRCSPISGHKSVSWYQQVLGQGPQFIFQYYEKEERGRGNFPDRFSARQFPNYSSELNVNALLLGDSALYLCASSQGLAGPYAEQFFGPGTRLTVL.

This clonotype was seen a handful of times. The chain is built from TRBV6-5 and TRBJ2-7, with D tentatively TRBD1 or TRBD2 (5 bases each). The CDR3 contains 18 residues. Germline lookup yields CDR1 MNHEY and CDR2 SVGAGI. V was trimmed by 2 bases and J by 7 bases, leaving 27 bases between them. CDR3 bases: TGTGCCAGCAGTTACGCGATACCTTGGGACCCCCCGGATGGAGAGCAGTACTTC. This sequence encodes CASSYAIPWDPPDGEQYF.